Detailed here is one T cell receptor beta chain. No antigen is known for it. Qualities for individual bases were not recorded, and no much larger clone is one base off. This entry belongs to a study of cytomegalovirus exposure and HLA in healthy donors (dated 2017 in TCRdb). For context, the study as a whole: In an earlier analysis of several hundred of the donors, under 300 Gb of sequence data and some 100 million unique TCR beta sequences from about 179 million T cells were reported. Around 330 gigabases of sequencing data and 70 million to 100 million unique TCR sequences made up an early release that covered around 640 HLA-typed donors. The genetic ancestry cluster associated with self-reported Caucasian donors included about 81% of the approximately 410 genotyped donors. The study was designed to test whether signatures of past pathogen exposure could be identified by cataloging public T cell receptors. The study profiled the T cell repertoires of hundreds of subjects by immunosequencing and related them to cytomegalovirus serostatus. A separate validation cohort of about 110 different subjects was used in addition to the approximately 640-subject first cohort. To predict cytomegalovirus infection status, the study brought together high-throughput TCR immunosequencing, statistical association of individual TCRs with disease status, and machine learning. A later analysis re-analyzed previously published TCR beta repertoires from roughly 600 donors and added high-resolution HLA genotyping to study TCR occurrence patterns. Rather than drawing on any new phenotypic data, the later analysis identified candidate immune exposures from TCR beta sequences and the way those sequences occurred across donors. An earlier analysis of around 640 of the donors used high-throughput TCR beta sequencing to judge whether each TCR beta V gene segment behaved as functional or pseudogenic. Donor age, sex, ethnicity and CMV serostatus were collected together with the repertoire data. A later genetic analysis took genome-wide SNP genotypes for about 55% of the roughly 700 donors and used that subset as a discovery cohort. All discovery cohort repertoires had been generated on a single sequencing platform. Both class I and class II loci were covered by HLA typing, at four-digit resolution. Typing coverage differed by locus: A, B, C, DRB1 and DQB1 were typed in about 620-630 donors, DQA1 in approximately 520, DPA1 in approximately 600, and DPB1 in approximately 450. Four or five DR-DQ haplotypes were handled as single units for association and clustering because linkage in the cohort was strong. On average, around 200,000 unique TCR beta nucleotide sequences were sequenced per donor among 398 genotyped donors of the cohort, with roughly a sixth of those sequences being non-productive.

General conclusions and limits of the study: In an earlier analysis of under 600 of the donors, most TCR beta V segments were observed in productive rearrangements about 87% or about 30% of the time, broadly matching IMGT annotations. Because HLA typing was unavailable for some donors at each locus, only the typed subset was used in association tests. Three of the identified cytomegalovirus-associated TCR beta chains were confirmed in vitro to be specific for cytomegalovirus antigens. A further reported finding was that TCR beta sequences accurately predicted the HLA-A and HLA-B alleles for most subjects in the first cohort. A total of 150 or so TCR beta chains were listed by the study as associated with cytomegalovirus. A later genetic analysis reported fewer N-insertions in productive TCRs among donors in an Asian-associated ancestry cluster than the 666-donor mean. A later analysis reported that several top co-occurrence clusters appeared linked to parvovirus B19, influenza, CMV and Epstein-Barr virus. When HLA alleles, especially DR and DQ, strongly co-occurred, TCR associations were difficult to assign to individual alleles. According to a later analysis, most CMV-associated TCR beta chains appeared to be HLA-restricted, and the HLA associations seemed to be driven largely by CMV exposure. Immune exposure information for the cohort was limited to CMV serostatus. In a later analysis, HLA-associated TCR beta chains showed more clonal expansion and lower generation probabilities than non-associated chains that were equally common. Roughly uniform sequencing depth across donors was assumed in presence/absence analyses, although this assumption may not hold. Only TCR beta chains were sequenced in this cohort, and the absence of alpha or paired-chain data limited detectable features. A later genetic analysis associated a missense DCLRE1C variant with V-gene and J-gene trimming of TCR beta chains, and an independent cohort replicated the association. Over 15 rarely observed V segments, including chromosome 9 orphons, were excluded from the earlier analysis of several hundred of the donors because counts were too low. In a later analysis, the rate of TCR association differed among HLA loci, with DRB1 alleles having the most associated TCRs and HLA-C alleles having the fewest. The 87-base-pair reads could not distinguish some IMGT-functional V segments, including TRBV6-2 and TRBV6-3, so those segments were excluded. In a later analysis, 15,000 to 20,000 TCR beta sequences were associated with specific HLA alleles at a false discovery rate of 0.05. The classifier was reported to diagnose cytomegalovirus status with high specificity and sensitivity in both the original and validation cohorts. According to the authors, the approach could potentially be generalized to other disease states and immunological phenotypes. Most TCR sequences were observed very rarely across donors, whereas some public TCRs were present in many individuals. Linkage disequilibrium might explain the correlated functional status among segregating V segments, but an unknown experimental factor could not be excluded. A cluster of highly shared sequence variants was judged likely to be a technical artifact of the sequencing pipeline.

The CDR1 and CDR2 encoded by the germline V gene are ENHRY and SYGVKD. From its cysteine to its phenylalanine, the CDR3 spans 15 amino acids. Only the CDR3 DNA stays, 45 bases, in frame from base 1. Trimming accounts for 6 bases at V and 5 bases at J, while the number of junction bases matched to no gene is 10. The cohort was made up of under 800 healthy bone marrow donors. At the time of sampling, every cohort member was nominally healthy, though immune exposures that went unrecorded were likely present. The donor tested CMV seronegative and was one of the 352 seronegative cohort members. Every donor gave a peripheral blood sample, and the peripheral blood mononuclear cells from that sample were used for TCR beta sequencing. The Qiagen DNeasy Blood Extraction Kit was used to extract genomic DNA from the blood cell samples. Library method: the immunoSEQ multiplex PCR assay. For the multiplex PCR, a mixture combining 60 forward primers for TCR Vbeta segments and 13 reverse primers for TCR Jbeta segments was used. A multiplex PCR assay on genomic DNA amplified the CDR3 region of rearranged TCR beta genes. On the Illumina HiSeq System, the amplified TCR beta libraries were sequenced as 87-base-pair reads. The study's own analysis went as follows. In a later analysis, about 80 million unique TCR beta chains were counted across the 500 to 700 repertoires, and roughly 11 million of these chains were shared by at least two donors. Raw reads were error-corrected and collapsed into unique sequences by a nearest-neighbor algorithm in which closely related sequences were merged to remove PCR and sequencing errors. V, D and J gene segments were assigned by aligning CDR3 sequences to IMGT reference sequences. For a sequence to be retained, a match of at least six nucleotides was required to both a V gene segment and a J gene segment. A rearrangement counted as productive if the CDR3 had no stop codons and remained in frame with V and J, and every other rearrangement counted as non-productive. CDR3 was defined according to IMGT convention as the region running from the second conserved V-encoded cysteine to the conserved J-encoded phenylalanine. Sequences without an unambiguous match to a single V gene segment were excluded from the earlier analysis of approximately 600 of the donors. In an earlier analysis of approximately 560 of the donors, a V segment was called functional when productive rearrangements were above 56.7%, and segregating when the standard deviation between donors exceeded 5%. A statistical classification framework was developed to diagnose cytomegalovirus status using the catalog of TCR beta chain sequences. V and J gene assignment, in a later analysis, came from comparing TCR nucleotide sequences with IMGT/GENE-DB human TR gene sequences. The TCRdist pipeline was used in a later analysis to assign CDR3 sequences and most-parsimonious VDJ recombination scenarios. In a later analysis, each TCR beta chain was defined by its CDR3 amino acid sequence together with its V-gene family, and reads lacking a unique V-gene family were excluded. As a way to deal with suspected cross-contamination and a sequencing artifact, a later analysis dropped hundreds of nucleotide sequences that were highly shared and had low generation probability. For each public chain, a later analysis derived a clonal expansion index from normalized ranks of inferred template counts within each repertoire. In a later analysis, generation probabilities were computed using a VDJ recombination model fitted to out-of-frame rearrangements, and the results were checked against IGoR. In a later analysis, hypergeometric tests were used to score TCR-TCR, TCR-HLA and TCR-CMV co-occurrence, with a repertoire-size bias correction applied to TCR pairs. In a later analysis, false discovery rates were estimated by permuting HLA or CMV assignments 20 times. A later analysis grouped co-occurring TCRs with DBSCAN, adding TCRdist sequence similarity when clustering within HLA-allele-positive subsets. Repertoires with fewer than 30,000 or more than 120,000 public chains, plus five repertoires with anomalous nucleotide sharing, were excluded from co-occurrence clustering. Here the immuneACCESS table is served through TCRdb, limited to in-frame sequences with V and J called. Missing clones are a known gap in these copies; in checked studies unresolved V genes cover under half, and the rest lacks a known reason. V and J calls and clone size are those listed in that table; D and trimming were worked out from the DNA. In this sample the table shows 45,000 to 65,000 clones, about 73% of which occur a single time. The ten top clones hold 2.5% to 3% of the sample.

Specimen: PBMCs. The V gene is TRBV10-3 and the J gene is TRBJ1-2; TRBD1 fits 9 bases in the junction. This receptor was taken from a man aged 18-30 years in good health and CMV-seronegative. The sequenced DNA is TGTGCCATCAGCGATCGGACAGGGGCGGAATATGGCTACACCTTC. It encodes CAISDRTGAEYGYTF.